This T cell receptor (beta chain) was documented in a study of a mutant IDH1 vaccine in newly diagnosed glioma. Study-level information: Most patients had radiochemotherapy with temozolomide before enrollment; others had one alone.

Sequenced by immunoSEQ multiplex PCR; TCRdb stores in-frame clones only, minus some. This sample has approximately 92,000 clones, with 80% found just once. About this clone: Its antigen is unidentified.

General observations from the study: With respect to changes in top peripheral T cell clonotypes, pseudoprogression seemed unrelated.

The CDR3 spans 11 residues. The germline V gene has CDR1 DFQATT and CDR2 SNEGSKA (reference sequence). The time point was: baseline, week 1 (first vaccination visit). This sample's treatment: pre-vaccination baseline after standard-of-care therapy. There were new WHO grade 3 or 4 astrocytomas in the donors, and these were IDH1-mutant and ATRX-lost. The sample here was PBMCs, taken from a glioma patient treated with radiotherapy, temozolomide or both. The chain links TRBV20-1 to TRBJ2-5; TRBD2 is a possible D gene (5 bases). The receptor's source is a man in his forties or fifties with glioma. The CDR3, as DNA: TGCAAGGCCGGAACGGGGGAGACCCAGTACTTC. Translation gives CKAGTGETQYF.